Below are 4 T cell receptor beta chains sequenced from a single sample in a study of cytotoxic CD8 clonotypes in ibrutinib-treated CLL. TCRdb's copy holds only in-frame clones and misses some; the assay was immunoSEQ multiplex PCR. Seen here are approximately 26,000 clones, roughly 74% observed once, and the top ten hold around 44%. Sequencing was performed on PBMCs, taken after 12 months of ibrutinib treatment. All receptors come from a human donor with chronic lymphocytic leukemia.

The chain links TRBV28 to TRBJ1-2; D may be TRBD1 (5 bases). Germline V gene lookup returns CDR1 MDHEN and CDR2 SYDVKM. The CDR3 length is 12 residues. The V gene lost 4 bases and the J gene lost 7 bases, with 10 bases spanning the gap. Here the CDR3 DNA reads TGTGCCAGCAGTTCCGACAGAACTGGCTACACCTTC. This sequence encodes CASSSDRTGYTF.

The chain couples TRBV27 to TRBJ2-7, with 7 bases aligning to TRBD1. Germline V CDR1 and CDR2: MNHEY, SMNVEV (reference sequence). J was trimmed by 1 base and V by 4 bases; bases with no gene match: 7. This CDR3 has 15 amino acids. CDR3 residues: CASSYTGTASYEQYF. In nucleotides, the CDR3 is TGTGCCAGCAGTTATACCGGGACAGCATCCTACGAGCAGTACTTC.

A few counts support this clone. This chain connects TRBV7-2 to TRBJ2-7; 7 bases match TRBD2. This CDR3 is built from 15 residues. The germline gives CDR1 SGHTA, CDR2 FQGNSA. The V gene end was trimmed by 7 bases and the J gene end by 4 bases; junction bases not matched to a gene: 13. CDR3 nucleotide sequence: TGTGCCAGCAAGGTGGGAGGGATTGGGTTATACGAGCAGTACTTC. This translates into CASKVGGIGLYEQYF.

The rearrangement uses TRBV6-5 and TRBJ2-3, with D unresolved. With 1 base removed from V and 3 bases from J, the gap between germline ends came to 8 bases. CDR1 MNHEY and CDR2 SVGAGI come from the germline V gene. The CDR3 spans 14 residues. This CDR3 reads CASSYYPDTDTQYF. The CDR3 bases are TGTGCCAGCAGTTACTACCCAGATACAGATACGCAGTATTTT.